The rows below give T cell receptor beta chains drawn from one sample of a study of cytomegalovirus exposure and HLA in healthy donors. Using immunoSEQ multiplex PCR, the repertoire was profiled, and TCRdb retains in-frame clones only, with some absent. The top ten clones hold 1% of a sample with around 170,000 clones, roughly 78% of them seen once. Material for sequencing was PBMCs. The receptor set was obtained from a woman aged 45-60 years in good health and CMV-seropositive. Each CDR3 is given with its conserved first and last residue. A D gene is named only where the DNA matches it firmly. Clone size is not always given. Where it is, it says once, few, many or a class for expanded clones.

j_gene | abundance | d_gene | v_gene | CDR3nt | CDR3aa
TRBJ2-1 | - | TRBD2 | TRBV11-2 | TGTGCCAGCAGGCCGACTAGCGGGGGGGCGGCTGAGCAGTTCTTC | CASRPTSGGAAEQFF
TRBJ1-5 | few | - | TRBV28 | TGTGCCAGCCGAGGGACCGGGAGTCCACAGCCCCAGCATTTT | CASRGTGSPQPQHF
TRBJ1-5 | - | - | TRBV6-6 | TGTGCCAGCAGTTCGGCGGGAGGCAATCAGCCCCAGCATTTT | CASSSAGGNQPQHF
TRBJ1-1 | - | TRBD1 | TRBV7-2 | TGTGCCAGCAGAGACAGGGGGCGCCTCACTGAAGCTTTCTTT | CASRDRGRLTEAFF
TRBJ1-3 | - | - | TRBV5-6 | TGTGCCAGCAGCTTAATGAGCTCTGGAAACACCATATATTTT | CASSLMSSGNTIYF
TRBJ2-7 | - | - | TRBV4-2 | TGTGCCAGCAGCCAAGATAGGGGGACACTTCCCTACGAGCAGTACTTC | CASSQDRGTLPYEQYF
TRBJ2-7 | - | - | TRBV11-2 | TGTGCCAGCAGCTTAGCCCCACGGGGGCGGGAGAGCTCCTACGAGCAGTACTTC | CASSLAPRGRESSYEQYF
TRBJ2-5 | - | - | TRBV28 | TGTGCCAGCAGTACGCGGGGCCAAGAGACCCAGTACTTC | CASSTRGQETQYF
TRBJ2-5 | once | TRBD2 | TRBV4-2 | TGTGCCAGCAGCCAAGGTCTGGGGACTAGCGGGGGGGGAGAGGAGACCCAGTACTTC | CASSQGLGTSGGGEETQYF
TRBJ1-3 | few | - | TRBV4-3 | TGCGCCAGCAGCCACCTTCGGGGGGAAGACTCTGGAAACACCATATATTTT | CASSHLRGEDSGNTIYF
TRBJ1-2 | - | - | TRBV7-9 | TGTTCCAGCAGCTTAACCGAAAGGGGAAACGGCTACACCTTC | CSSSLTERGNGYTF